One TCR beta chain is described in this entry. The data were obtained in a study of cytomegalovirus exposure and HLA in healthy donors. J lost 7 bases, V lost 6 bases, and 7 bases had no gene match. Germline V gives CDR1 SNHLY, CDR2 FYNNEI. The CDR3 is 14 amino acids. The PCR employed 60 Vbeta primers together with 13 Jbeta primers. Some clones are missing from TCRdb's copy, which holds only in-frame ones; the method was immunoSEQ multiplex PCR. The sample gives about 140,000 clones, approximately 80% of which show up once; 3.9% is in the top ten. The specimen was PBMCs. The rearrangement links TRBV2 to TRBJ1-5, with TRBD1 matching over 9 bases. This TCR derives from a young man in good health and CMV-seronegative. CDR3 sequence reads: CASRDTGGGQPQHF. The CDR3 DNA is TGTGCCAGCAGGGATACAGGGGGCGGACAGCCCCAGCATTTT.